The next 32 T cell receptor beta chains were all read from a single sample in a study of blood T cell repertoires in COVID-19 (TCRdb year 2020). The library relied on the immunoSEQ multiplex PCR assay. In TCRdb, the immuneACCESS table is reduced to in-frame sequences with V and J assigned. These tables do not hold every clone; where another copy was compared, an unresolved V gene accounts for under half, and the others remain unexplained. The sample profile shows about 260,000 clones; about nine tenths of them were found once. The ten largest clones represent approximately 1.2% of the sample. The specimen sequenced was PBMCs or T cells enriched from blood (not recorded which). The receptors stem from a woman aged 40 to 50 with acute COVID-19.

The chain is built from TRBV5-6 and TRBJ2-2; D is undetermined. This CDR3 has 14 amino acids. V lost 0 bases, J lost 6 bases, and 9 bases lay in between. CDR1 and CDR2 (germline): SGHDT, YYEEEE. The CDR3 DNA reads TGTGCCAGCAGCTTGGCTAGGTGGTCCGGGGAGCTGTTTTTT. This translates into CASSLARWSGELFF. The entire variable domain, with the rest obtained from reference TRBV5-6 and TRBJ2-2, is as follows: DAGVTQSPTHLIKTRGQQVTLRCSPKSGHDTVSWYQQALGQGPQFIFQYYEEEERQRGNFPDRFSGHQFPNYSSELNVNALLLGDSALYLCASSLARWSGELFFGEGSRLTVL.

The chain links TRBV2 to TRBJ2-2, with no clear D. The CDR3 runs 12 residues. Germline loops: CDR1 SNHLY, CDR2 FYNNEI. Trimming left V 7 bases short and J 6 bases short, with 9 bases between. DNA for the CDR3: TGTGCCAGCACTCCTCTGTCCGGGGAGCTGTTTTTT. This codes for CASTPLSGELFF.

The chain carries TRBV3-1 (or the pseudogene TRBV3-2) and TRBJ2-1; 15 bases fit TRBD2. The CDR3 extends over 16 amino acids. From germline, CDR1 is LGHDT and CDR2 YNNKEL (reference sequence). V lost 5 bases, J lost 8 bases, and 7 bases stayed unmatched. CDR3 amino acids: CASSSQGLAGGDEQFF. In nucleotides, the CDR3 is TGTGCCAGCAGCTCCCAAGGACTAGCGGGGGGGGATGAGCAGTTCTTC.

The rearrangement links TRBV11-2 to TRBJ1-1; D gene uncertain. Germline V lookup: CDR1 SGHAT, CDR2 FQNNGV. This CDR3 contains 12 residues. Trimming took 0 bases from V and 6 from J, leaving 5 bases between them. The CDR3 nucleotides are TGTGCCAGCAGCTTAGACCAGTCTGAAGCTTTCTTT. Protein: CASSLDQSEAFF.

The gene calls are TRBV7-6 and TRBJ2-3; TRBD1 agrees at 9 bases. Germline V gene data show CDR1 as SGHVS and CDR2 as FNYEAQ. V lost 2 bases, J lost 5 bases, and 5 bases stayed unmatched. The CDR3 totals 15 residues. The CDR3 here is CASSLTGQGIDTQYF. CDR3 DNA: TGTGCCAGCAGCTTAACGGGACAGGGTATAGATACGCAGTATTTT. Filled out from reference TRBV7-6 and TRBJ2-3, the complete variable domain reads GAGVSQSPRYKVTKRGQDVALRCDPISGHVSLYWYRQALGQGPEFLTYFNYEAQQDKSGLPNDRFSAERPEGSISTLTIQRTEQRDSAMYRCASSLTGQGIDTQYFGPGTRLTVL.

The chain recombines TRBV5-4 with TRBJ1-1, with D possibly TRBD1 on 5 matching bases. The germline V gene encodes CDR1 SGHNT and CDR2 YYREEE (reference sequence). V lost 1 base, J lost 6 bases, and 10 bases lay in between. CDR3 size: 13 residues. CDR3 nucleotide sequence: TGTGCCAGCAGCTTGAATGCGGGGGCTGAAGCTTTCTTT. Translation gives CASSLNAGAEAFF.

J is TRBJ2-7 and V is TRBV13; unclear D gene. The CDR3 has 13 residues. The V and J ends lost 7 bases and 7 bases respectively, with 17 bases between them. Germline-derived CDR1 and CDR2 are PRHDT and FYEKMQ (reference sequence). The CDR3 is CASTPFGVGEQYV. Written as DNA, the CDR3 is TGTGCCAGCACCCCGTTTGGAGTGGGTGAGCAGTACGTC.

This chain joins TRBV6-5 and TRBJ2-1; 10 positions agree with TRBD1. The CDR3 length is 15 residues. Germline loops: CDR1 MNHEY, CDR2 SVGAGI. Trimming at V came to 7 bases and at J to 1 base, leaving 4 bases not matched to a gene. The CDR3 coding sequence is TGTGCCAGCACCCTGGGACAGGGGTCCTACAATGAGCAGTTCTTC. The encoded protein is CASTLGQGSYNEQFF.

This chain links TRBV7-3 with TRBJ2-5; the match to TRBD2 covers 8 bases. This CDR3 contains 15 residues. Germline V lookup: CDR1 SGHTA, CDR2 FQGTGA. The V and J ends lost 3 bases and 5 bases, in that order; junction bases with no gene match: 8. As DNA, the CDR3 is TGTGCCAGCAGCTTTATGGGACTAGTTGGGGAGACCCAGTACTTC. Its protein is CASSFMGLVGETQYF.

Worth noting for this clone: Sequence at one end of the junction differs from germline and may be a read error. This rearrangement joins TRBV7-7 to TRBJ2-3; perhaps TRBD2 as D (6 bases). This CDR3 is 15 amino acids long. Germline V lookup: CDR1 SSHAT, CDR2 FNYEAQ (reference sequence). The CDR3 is CASSLSSSAGDTQYF. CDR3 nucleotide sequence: TGTGCTAGCAGCTTATCTTCTAGCGCCGGTGATACGCAGTATTTT.

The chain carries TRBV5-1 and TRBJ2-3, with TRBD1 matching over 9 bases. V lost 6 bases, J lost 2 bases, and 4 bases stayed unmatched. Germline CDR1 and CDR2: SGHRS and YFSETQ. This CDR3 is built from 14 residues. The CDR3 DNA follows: TGCGCCAGCACCCAACAGGGGGCCACAGATACGCAGTATTTT. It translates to CASTQQGATDTQYF.

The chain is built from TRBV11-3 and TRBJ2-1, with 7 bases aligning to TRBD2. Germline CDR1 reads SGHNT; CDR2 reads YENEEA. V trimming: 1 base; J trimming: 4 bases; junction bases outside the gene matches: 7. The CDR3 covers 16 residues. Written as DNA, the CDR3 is TGTGCCAGCAGCTTAGTGGGGGGAGGGTCATACAATGAGCAGTTCTTC. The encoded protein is CASSLVGGGSYNEQFF.

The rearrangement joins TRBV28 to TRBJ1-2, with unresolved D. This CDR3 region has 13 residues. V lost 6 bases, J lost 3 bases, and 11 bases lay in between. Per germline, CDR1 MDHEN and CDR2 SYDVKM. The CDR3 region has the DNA TGTGCCAGCAGGAACCCTTCGGACTATGGCTACACCTTC. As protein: CASRNPSDYGYTF.

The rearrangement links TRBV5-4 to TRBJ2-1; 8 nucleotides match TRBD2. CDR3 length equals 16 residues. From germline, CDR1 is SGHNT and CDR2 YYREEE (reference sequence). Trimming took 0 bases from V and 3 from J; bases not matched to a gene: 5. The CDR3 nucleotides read TGTGCCAGCAGCTTGGAAGGCGGGAGGCGCTACAATGAGCAGTTCTTC. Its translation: CASSLEGGRRYNEQFF.

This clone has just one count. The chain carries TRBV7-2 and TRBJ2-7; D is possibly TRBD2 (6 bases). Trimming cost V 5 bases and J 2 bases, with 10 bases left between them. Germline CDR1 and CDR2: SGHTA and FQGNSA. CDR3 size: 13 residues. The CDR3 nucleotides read TGTGCCAGCAGCACTAGCCTCACCTACGAGCAGTACGTC. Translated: CASSTSLTYEQYV.

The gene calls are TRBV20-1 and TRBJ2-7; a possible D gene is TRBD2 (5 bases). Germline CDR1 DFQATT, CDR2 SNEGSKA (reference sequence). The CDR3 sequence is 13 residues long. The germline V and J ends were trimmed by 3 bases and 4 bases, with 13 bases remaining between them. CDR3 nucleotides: TGCAGTGCTAGTAAGCGGAGATCATACGAGCAGTACGTC. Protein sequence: CSASKRRSYEQYV.

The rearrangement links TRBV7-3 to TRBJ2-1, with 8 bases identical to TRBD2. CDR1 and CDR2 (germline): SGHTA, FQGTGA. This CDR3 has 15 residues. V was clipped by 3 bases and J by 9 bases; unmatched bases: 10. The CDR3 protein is CASSFDAGGRGEQFF. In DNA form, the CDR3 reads TGTGCCAGCAGCTTCGATGCGGGAGGTAGGGGTGAGCAGTTCTTC.

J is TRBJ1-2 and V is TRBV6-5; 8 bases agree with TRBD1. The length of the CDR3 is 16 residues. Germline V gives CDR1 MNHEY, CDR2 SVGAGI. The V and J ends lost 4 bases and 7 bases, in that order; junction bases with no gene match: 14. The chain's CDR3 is CASSSLRDGQGPGYTF. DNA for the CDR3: TGTGCCAGCAGTTCATTACGCGATGGACAGGGACCTGGCTACACCTTC.

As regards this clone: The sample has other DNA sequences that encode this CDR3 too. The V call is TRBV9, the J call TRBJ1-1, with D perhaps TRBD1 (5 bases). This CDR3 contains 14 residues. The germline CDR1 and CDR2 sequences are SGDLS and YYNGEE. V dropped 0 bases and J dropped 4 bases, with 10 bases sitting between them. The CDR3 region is CASSVVGGGTEAFF. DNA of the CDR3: TGTGCCAGCAGCGTAGTGGGGGGTGGCACTGAAGCTTTCTTT.

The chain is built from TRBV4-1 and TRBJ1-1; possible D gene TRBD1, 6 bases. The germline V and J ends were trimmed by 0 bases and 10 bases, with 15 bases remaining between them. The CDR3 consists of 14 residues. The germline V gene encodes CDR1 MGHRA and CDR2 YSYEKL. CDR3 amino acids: CASSQDIRGASAFF. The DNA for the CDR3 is TGCGCCAGCAGCCAAGATATTCGGGGGGCGTCAGCTTTCTTT.

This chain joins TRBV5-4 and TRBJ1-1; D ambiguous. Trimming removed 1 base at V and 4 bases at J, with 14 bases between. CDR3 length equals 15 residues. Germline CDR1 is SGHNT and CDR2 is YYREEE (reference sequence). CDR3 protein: CASSLPASSGTEAFF. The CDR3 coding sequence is TGTGCCAGCAGCTTGCCCGCCTCAAGCGGCACTGAAGCTTTCTTT.

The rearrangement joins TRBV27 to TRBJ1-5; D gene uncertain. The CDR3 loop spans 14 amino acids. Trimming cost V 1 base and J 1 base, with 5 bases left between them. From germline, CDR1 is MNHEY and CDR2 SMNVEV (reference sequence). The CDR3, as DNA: TGTGCCAGCAGTTTATTGGGCAGCAATCAGCCCCAGCATTTT. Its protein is CASSLLGSNQPQHF.

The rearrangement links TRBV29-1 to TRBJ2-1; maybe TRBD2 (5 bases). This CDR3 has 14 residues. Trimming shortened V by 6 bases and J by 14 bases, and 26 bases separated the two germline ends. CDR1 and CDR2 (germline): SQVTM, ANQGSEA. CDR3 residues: CSVGQLSRSGREFF. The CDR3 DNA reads TGCAGCGTCGGTCAACTATCCAGGAGCGGAAGGGAGTTCTTC.

CDR3 amino acids: CASLPGQNYGYTF. DNA of the CDR3: TGTGCCAGCCTCCCGGGACAGAACTATGGCTACACCTTC. The chain links TRBV28 to TRBJ1-2, with 7 bases that match TRBD1. The CDR3 runs to 13 residues. The junction had 5 bases not matched to a gene; V was cut back by 8 bases and J by 2 bases. Germline CDR1 is MDHEN and CDR2 is SYDVKM.

CDR3 loop: CASSAGQGAGQPQHF. The DNA for the CDR3 is TGTGCCAGCAGCGCCGGACAGGGGGCCGGACAGCCCCAGCATTTT. The chain recombines TRBV11-2 with TRBJ1-5, with 11 bases lining up with TRBD1. The germline V gene has CDR1 SGHAT and CDR2 FQNNGV. Losses at the gene ends were 5 bases for V and 7 bases for J; bases not matched to a gene: 7. The CDR3 extends over 15 amino acids.

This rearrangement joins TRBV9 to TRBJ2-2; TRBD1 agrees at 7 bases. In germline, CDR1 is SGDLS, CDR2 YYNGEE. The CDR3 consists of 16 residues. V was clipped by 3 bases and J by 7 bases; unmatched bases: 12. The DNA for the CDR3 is TGTGCCAGCAGCGCGTACCGGACAGGCGGAGGCGGGGAGCTGTTTTTT. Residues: CASSAYRTGGGGELFF. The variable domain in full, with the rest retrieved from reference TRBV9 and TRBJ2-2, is DSGVTQTPKHLITATGQRVTLRCSPRSGDLSVYWYQQSLDQGLQFLIQYYNGEERAKGNILERFSAQQFPDLHSELNLSSLELGDSALYFCASSAYRTGGGGELFFGEGSRLTVL.

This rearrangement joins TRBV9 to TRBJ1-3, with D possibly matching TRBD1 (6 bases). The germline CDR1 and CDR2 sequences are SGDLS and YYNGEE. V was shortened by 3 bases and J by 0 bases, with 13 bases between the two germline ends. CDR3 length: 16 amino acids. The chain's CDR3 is CASSAHGQSSGNTIYF. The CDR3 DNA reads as TGTGCCAGCAGCGCTCATGGACAGTCCTCTGGAAACACCATATATTTT.

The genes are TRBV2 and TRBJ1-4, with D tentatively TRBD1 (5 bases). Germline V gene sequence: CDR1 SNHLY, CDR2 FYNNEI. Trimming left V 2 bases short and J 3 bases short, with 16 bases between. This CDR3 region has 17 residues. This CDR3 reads CASSESFRGRSNEKLFF. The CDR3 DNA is TGTGCCAGCAGTGAATCTTTTAGGGGCAGATCTAATGAAAAACTGTTTTTT.

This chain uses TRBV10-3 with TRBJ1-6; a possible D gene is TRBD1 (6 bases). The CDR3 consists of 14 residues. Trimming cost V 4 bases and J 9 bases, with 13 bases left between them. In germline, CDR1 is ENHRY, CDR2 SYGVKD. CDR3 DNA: TGTGCCATCAGTGGTACAAAGGGGGTTTCACCCCTCCACTTT. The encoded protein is CAISGTKGVSPLHF.

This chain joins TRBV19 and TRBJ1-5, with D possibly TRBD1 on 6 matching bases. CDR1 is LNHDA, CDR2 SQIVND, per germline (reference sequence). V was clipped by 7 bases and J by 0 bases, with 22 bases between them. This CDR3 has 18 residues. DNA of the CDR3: TGTGCCAGTACCCCTGGGGGACACTATGGCTATAGCAATCAGCCCCAGCATTTT. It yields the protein CASTPGGHYGYSNQPQHF.

The CDR3 nucleotides read TGTGCCAGCAGTGACGAGGGGGCGGCGGACAGCAATCAGCCCCAGCATTTT. It encodes CASSDEGAADSNQPQHF. The chain joins TRBV2 to TRBJ1-5; 7 bases match TRBD1. Trimming at V came to 3 bases and at J to 1 base, leaving 9 bases not matched to a gene. This CDR3 region has 17 residues. Per germline, CDR1 SNHLY and CDR2 FYNNEI.

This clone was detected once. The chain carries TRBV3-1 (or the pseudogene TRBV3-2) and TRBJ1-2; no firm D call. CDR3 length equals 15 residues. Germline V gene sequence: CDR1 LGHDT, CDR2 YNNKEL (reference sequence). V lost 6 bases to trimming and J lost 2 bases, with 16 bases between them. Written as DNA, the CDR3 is TGTGCCAGCAGTCGCGGTGGACTTCTAAACTATGGCTACACCTTC. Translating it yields CASSRGGLLNYGYTF.